This TCR beta chain was captured by sequencing in a study of T cell responses to AZD1222 COVID-19 vaccine. General observations from the study: Epitopes outside B.1.351 and B.1.1.7 mutated regions reportedly drew nearly half of spike TCRs. Baseline serostatus was positive in only six AZD1222 recipients. Vaccination with two AZD1222 doses was followed by a rise in Spike-specific TCR breadth and depth. Donors skewed white British and female; clonal diversity was possibly underestimated.

The CDR3 has 14 residues. V was shortened by 8 bases and J by 2 bases, with 16 bases between the two germline ends. In germline, CDR1 is LNHDA, CDR2 SQIVND (reference sequence). This clone came up once. The target antigen is unknown. The repertoire was sequenced with immunoSEQ multiplex PCR; TCRdb's copy has only in-frame clones and lacks some. Of about 160,000 clones listed, just over 90% are singletons. The chain joins TRBV19 to TRBJ2-7, with a tentative D call TRBD1 (6 bases). The receptor was isolated from an adult in good health. The material sequenced was peripheral blood, taken on day 0 of MenACWY control vaccination. The CDR3 nucleotides read TGTGCCAGTGGTCCGACAGGTTCCCCCTACGAGCAGTACTTC. Residues: CASGPTGSPYEQYF.